The rows below give T cell receptor beta chains drawn from one sample of a study of a mutant IDH1 vaccine in newly diagnosed glioma. These receptors' targets are unknown. Libraries were prepared by immunoSEQ multiplex PCR; TCRdb keeps only in-frame clonotypes and omits some of them. Among over 30,000 clones listed, about 79% were seen once. Sequenced material: PBMCs, taken from a glioma patient whose treatment included an IDH1 peptide vaccine. The receptors shown here come from a man aged 30 to 45 with glioma. Both conserved end residues are part of each CDR3. A D gene is named only where the DNA matches it firmly. Clone sizes are given selectively: once, few, many, or a class where the clone is expanded.

v_call,j_call,cdr3_length,d_call,clone_size,cdr3_aa,cdr3_nt
TRBV2,TRBJ2-1,13,NA,NA,CASSKGWNNEQFF,TGTGCCAGCAGTAAGGGGTGGAACAATGAGCAGTTCTTC
TRBV5-6,TRBJ1-1,14,TRBD1,NA,CASSFTGGNTEAFF,TGTGCCAGCAGCTTCACAGGGGGGAACACTGAAGCTTTCTTT
TRBV27,TRBJ2-1,16,NA,NA,CASSKKGQSSYNEQFF,TGTGCCAGCAGTAAAAAAGGACAGAGCTCCTACAATGAGCAGTTCTTC
TRBV9,TRBJ2-1,13,NA,once,CASSPQDYNEQFF,TGTGCCAGCAGCCCCCAGGACTACAATGAGCAGTTCTTC
TRBV19,TRBJ2-2,13,NA,NA,CASSMYRTGELFF,TGTGCCAGTAGTATGTACCGGACCGGGGAGCTGTTTTTT
TRBV10-3,TRBJ2-7,15,NA,NA,CAISESLGRTYEQYF,TGTGCCATCAGTGAGTCGTTGGGCAGAACTTACGAGCAGTACTTC
TRBV5-3,TRBJ1-2,17,NA,NA,CARSPATPGRLIHGYTF,TGTGCCAGAAGTCCCGCAACTCCGGGACGGCTGATTCATGGCTACACCTTC
TRBV4-3,TRBJ1-2,15,TRBD1,NA,CASSPTGGGSYGYTF,TGCGCCAGCAGTCCTACAGGGGGCGGGAGCTATGGCTACACCTTC
TRBV30,TRBJ2-7,15,NA,NA,CALRSYSGRAYEQYF,TGTGCCCTTCGAAGTTATTCCGGTCGTGCCTACGAGCAGTACTTC
TRBV5-6,TRBJ2-2,14,NA,NA,CASSRVGALGELFF,TGTGCCAGCAGCAGGGTGGGGGCCCTCGGGGAGCTGTTTTTT
TRBV5-1,TRBJ1-3,14,NA,NA,CASSTGGGRNTIYF,TGCGCCAGCAGCACTGGCGGAGGTAGAAACACCATATATTTT
TRBV27,TRBJ1-2,15,NA,NA,CASSLRGDGFYGYTF,TGTGCCAGCAGTTTAAGGGGCGACGGGTTCTATGGCTACACCTTC
TRBV5-1,TRBJ2-7,17,NA,NA,CASSPRGGPESSYEQYF,TGCGCCAGCAGCCCCCGTGGCGGCCCCGAGAGCTCCTACGAGCAGTACTTC
TRBV5-8,TRBJ1-5,13,TRBD1,NA,CASSLQGAQPQHF,TGTGCCAGCAGCTTACAGGGGGCTCAGCCCCAGCATTTT
TRBV5-6,TRBJ2-2,16,NA,NA,CASSLFGGSSTGELFF,TGTGCCAGCAGCTTGTTCGGGGGCAGCTCCACCGGGGAGCTGTTTTTT
TRBV28,TRBJ1-5,12,NA,NA,CASSFKNQPQHF,TGTGCCAGCAGTTTTAAGAATCAGCCCCAGCATTTT
TRBV5-4,TRBJ1-6,12,NA,NA,CASSLGNSPLHF,TGTGCCAGCAGTCTGGGAAATTCACCCCTCCACTTT
TRBV28,TRBJ1-1,12,NA,few,CASSPPDRSAFF,TGTGCCAGCTCCCCCCCGGACCGTTCGGCTTTCTTT
TRBV5-4,TRBJ1-4,14,TRBD1,NA,CASSFDRGREKLFF,TGTGCCAGCAGTTTCGACAGGGGGCGTGAAAAACTGTTTTTT
TRBV9,TRBJ1-1,13,NA,NA,CASSGLPNTEAFF,TGTGCCAGCAGCGGGCTCCCGAACACTGAAGCTTTCTTT
TRBV5-4,TRBJ1-4,14,NA,NA,CASSSQQDIEKLFF,TGTGCCAGCAGCTCACAACAGGATATAGAAAAACTGTTTTTT
TRBV4-3,TRBJ1-4,15,NA,NA,CASSQDEGPLEKLFF,TGCGCCAGCAGCCAAGATGAGGGCCCGCTTGAAAAACTGTTTTTT
TRBV7-2,TRBJ2-7,15,TRBD2,NA,CASSPLAGATYEQYF,TGTGCCAGCAGTCCACTAGCGGGAGCGACCTACGAGCAGTACTTC
TRBV5-1,TRBJ2-3,16,NA,NA,CASSPGAASLTDTQYF,TGCGCCAGCAGTCCTGGCGCAGCTTCTCTCACAGATACGCAGTATTTT
TRBV6-1,TRBJ1-2,14,NA,once,CASSGGTGGWNYTF,TGTGCCAGCAGTGGAGGGACGGGAGGGTGGAACTACACCTTC
TRBV2,TRBJ2-1,14,NA,NA,CASASGTRANEQFF,TGTGCCAGCGCCTCCGGGACCCGGGCCAATGAGCAGTTCTTC
TRBV6-5,TRBJ1-1,16,NA,NA,CASSYSRGRMNTEAFF,TGTGCCAGCAGTTACTCCCGCGGGAGAATGAACACTGAAGCTTTCTTT
TRBV6-5,TRBJ2-7,15,NA,NA,CASRAGRGPSYEQYF,TGTGCCAGCAGGGCGGGGAGGGGGCCCTCCTACGAGCAGTACTTC
TRBV6-1,TRBJ1-5,15,NA,NA,CASSEATVSNQPQHF,TGTGCCAGCAGTGAAGCCACGGTGAGCAATCAGCCCCAGCATTTT
TRBV30,TRBJ1-1,11,NA,NA,CAWILRWKGFF,TGTGCCTGGATTCTCCGTTGGAAGGGGTTCTTT
TRBV29-1,TRBJ2-1,14,TRBD1,NA,CSVRTGSVGNEQFF,TGCAGCGTGAGGACAGGGAGTGTTGGAAATGAGCAGTTCTTC
TRBV6-5,TRBJ2-7,14,NA,NA,CASRRTLSSYEQYF,TGTGCCAGCAGGAGGACGTTGAGCTCCTACGAGCAGTACTTC
TRBV5-6,TRBJ2-1,15,TRBD2,NA,CASSPVKAGDPEQFF,TGTGCCAGCAGCCCAGTAAAAGCGGGGGATCCGGAGCAGTTCTTC
TRBV7-9,TRBJ2-7,14,NA,NA,CASSTQGGKDEQYF,TGTGCCAGCAGCACTCAGGGGGGGAAGGACGAGCAGTACTTC
TRBV29-1,TRBJ2-7,14,TRBD2,few,CSVEGLAGGYEQYF,TGCAGCGTTGAAGGGCTAGCGGGAGGGTACGAGCAGTACTTC
TRBV2,TRBJ2-5,14,TRBD1,NA,CASMRDRDRETQYF,TGTGCCAGCATGCGGGACAGGGATCGAGAGACCCAGTACTTC
TRBV2,TRBJ1-3,15,NA,few,CARLAGTDSGNTIYF,TGTGCCAGGCTGGCCGGGACGGACTCTGGAAACACCATATATTTT
TRBV30,TRBJ1-6,15,NA,few,CAWSVQEGSFSPLHF,TGTGCCTGGAGTGTACAAGAGGGGTCCTTTTCACCCCTCCACTTT
TRBV11-2,TRBJ1-4,17,TRBD1,NA,CASSSLRDRGSGEKLFF,TGTGCCAGCAGCTCCCTTCGGGACAGGGGAAGCGGTGAAAAACTGTTTTTT
TRBV5-4,TRBJ1-5,12,NA,NA,CASSLQFGPQHF,TGTGCCAGCAGCCTACAATTTGGGCCCCAGCATTTT
TRBV5-1,TRBJ2-1,16,TRBD2,NA,CASSPPGLADYNEQFF,TGCGCCAGCAGCCCCCCAGGACTAGCGGATTACAATGAGCAGTTCTTC
TRBV5-1,TRBJ2-7,14,NA,NA,CASSIGQTSYEQYF,TGCGCCAGCAGCATCGGACAGACCTCCTACGAGCAGTACTTC
TRBV5-6,TRBJ2-1,16,NA,NA,CASSLDGATPYNEQFF,TGTGCCAGCAGCTTGGATGGGGCCACACCATACAATGAGCAGTTCTTC
TRBV10-3,TRBJ2-1,17,TRBD2,NA,CAISITSGRRTYNEQFF,TGTGCCATCAGCATAACTAGCGGACGACGCACCTACAATGAGCAGTTCTTC
TRBV9,TRBJ2-3,15,TRBD1,once,CASSNGQAFTDTQYF,TGTGCCAGCAGCAATGGACAGGCATTCACAGATACGCAGTATTTT
TRBV11-2,TRBJ2-1,17,TRBD1,NA,CASSRHANRGDYNEQFF,TGTGCCAGCAGCCGCCATGCCAACAGGGGGGACTACAATGAGCAGTTCTTC
TRBV19,TRBJ2-1,15,NA,NA,CASSIVPGAYNEQFF,TGTGCCAGTAGTATAGTGCCAGGGGCCTACAATGAGCAGTTCTTC
TRBV4-1,TRBJ1-2,13,NA,NA,CASSQATAVGYTF,TGCGCCAGCAGCCAAGCCACCGCTGTAGGCTACACCTTC
TRBV7-3,TRBJ2-7,11,NA,NA,CASRAGPEQYF,TGTGCCAGCAGAGCCGGACCCGAGCAGTACTTC
TRBV21-1,TRBJ2-7,15,NA,NA,CASSKARDRGYEQYF,TGTGCCAGCAGCAAAGCGCGTGACAGGGGCTACGAGCAGTACTTC
TRBV6-5,TRBJ2-7,15,NA,NA,CASSGQHPLQYEQYF,TGTGCCAGCAGCGGACAGCATCCTCTTCAATACGAGCAGTACTTC
TRBV27,TRBJ2-6,19,TRBD1,NA,CASSLLMDGTGTGANVLTF,TGTGCCAGCAGTTTATTGATGGATGGGACAGGGACTGGGGCCAACGTCCTGACTTTC
TRBV19,TRBJ1-1,13,NA,NA,CASSISHSSEAFF,TGTGCCAGTAGTATATCTCACAGCTCTGAAGCTTTCTTT
TRBV6-1,TRBJ1-5,17,TRBD1,NA,CASSATGTGYTNQPQHF,TGTGCCAGCAGTGCCACCGGGACAGGGTATACCAATCAGCCCCAGCATTTT
TRBV9,TRBJ2-7,15,TRBD2,NA,CASSSRSSGSYEQYF,TGTGCCAGCAGCTCAAGGTCTAGCGGGAGTTACGAGCAGTACTTC